The present TCR beta chain was sequenced within a study of breast tumors, draining lymph nodes, adjacent tissues. Whole-study findings and limits: Tumor T cell lymph node origin was a supported hypothesis, not proven. Tumors had less TCR diversity than lymph nodes, more than nontumor tissue.

TCRdb reprocessed the multiplex PCR reads via MiXCR and lists one record per CDR3 protein. The sample holds about 110,000 distinct CDR3 sequences, more than 25% seen once. Regarding this clonotype: Its specificity is not known.

Breast cancer patients provided tissue from their axillary draining lymph nodes. This sequence originates from a female donor with breast cancer. Some clones in this sample may be carry-over from other donors' samples. The sequenced sample consisted of axillary lymph node tissue.

The DNA for the CDR3 is TGTACCAGCAGCTATACCGGGACAGCGAATGAAAAACTGTTTTTT. Protein: CTSSYTGTANEKLFF. The chain joins TRBV7-2 to TRBJ1-4; 7 bases map to TRBD1. The CDR3 covers 15 residues. J gave up 5 bases and V 4 bases, and 7 bases lay outside the gene matches. The germline CDR1 and CDR2 sequences are SGHTA and FQGNSA.